This T cell receptor (beta chain) is drawn from a study of T cell responses to AZD1222 COVID-19 vaccine. The germline CDR1 and CDR2 sequences are MNHNY and SVGAGI (reference sequence). Trimming removed 6 bases from V and 1 base from J, with 10 bases in between. The CDR3 runs 15 residues. Libraries were prepared by immunoSEQ multiplex PCR; TCRdb keeps only in-frame clonotypes and omits some of them. The table records under 200,000 clones, about 93% of them present only once. This clonotype was obtained from an adult in good health. The sequencing here drew on peripheral blood, taken on day 0 of AZD1222 vaccination. The chain joins TRBV6-6 to TRBJ2-6; D call uncertain. The CDR3 is CASSGSSSGANVLTF. CDR3 nucleotides: TGTGCCAGCAGCGGTTCCTCATCTGGGGCCAACGTCCTGACTTTC.